Below, one T cell receptor (beta chain) is given with its context. Its target is unknown. This sample is part of a study of beta chain features in type 1 diabetes. Study outcomes and limitations: Patients' naive, central memory and regulatory TCRB repertoires appeared more alike than those of healthy donors. Type 1 diabetes patients had moderately but significantly shorter TCRB CDR3s in all four CD4+ subsets. Diminished insertions and augmented deletions at VDJ junctions characterized type 1 diabetes patients.

Stem cell-like memory, regulatory, central memory and naive CD4+ cells were sorted via CD45RO/CCR7/CD25/CD127/CD95/CD27. What was sequenced were expressed TCRB transcripts, since all of the isolated RNA had been reverse transcribed. Sequencing used immunoSEQ multiplex PCR; TCRdb keeps in-frame clones, though not all of them. Counted here are around 250,000 clones, about 13% occurring once; the ten biggest clones make up 0.015% to 0.02%. The sequence was collected from a man aged 30-40 years with type 1 diabetes. The specimen was naive CD4+ T cells from blood.

CDR3 amino acids: CATSRVLTGGQETQYF. DNA for the CDR3: TGTGCCACCAGCAGAGTCCTGACAGGGGGTCAAGAGACCCAGTACTTC. V gene TRBV15 combines with J gene TRBJ2-5; 9 bases agree with TRBD1. The CDR3 is made up of 16 amino acids. CDR1 is LNHNV and CDR2 is YYDKDF in the germline V gene (reference sequence). Trimming at V came to 1 base and at J to 2 bases, leaving 5 bases not matched to a gene.